This entry lists 10 T cell receptor beta chains sequenced from one sample in a study of blood T cell repertoires in COVID-19. TCRdb's table, derived via immunoSEQ multiplex PCR, lists solely in-frame clones and lacks some. The sample gives some 16,000 clones, 80% to 90% of which show up once; approximately 10% is in the top ten. Material for sequencing was peripheral blood. The origin of the receptors is a man older than 75 with acute or convalescent COVID-19.

This sequence joins TRBV19 and TRBJ2-7; tentative D call: TRBD2 (6 bases). The CDR3 is 13 amino acids. Germline CDR1 LNHDA, CDR2 SQIVND (reference sequence). V was clipped by 0 bases and J by 6 bases, with 9 bases between them. The CDR3 loop is CASSIDLRGEQYF. CDR3 sequence (DNA): TGTGCCAGTAGTATAGATCTGCGGGGCGAGCAGTACTTC.

The chain has TRBV6-1 and TRBJ2-7; D is perhaps TRBD2 (6 bases). The V end was cut by 3 bases, the J end by 2 bases, with 11 bases between. The CDR3 extends over 14 amino acids. The germline CDR1 and CDR2 sequences are MNHNS and SASEGT. CDR3: CASSEERVAYEQYF. The CDR3 DNA reads as TGTGCCAGCAGTGAGGAGCGGGTTGCCTACGAGCAGTACTTC.

The chain employs TRBV2 and TRBJ2-7; a weak D match, TRBD1 (6 bases). This CDR3 comprises 14 residues. CDR1 SNHLY and CDR2 FYNNEI come from the germline V gene. Deletions cut 4 bases from V and 1 base from J, with 11 bases between. CDR3 DNA: TGTGCCAGCAGTGCTTCCAGGGGATCCTACGAGCAGTACTTC. Amino acids: CASSASRGSYEQYF.

A single count supports this clone. The V gene is TRBV27, the J gene TRBJ2-1; 9 bases agree with TRBD2. After removal of 6 bases from V and 9 bases from J, the junction contained 12 bases not matched to a gene. The CDR3 totals 15 residues. CDR1 is MNHEY and CDR2 is SMNVEV in the germline V gene (reference sequence). In DNA, the CDR3 is TGTGCCAGCAGAAGGATAGCGGGGGTTGGCAGTGAGCAGTTCTTC. Encoded protein: CASRRIAGVGSEQFF.

The chain uses TRBV6-5 and TRBJ1-5; 7 bases agree with TRBD1. The CDR3 runs 13 residues. Germline lookup yields CDR1 MNHEY and CDR2 SVGAGI. J lost 9 bases, V lost 6 bases, and 8 bases had no gene match. In nucleotides, the CDR3 is TGTGCCAGCAGCCCCCTACAGGGGCGGCCCCAGCATTTT. Protein: CASSPLQGRPQHF.

This rearrangement joins TRBV6-5 to TRBJ2-2; D is ambiguous. In germline, CDR1 is MNHEY, CDR2 SVGAGI. V dropped 5 bases and J dropped 7 bases, with 11 bases sitting between them. CDR3 size: 13 residues. The DNA of the CDR3 is TGTGCCAGCAGTAAAAGCTCAAGCGGGGAGCTGTTTTTT. As protein: CASSKSSSGELFF.

The chain has TRBV2 and TRBJ2-7; 12 bases align to TRBD2. CDR3 length: 18 amino acids. V was clipped by 7 bases and J by 3 bases; unmatched bases: 16. Germline CDR1 reads SNHLY; CDR2 reads FYNNEI. This CDR3 reads CASMKGSSGRAFSYEQYF. The CDR3 coding sequence is TGTGCCAGCATGAAGGGTTCTAGCGGGAGGGCCTTTAGCTACGAGCAGTACTTC.

Only one count was recorded for this clone. The rearrangement uses TRBV5-6 and TRBJ2-5; tentative D call: TRBD1 (6 bases). The CDR3 loop spans 15 amino acids. Germline V gene data show CDR1 as SGHDT and CDR2 as YYEEEE. Trimming cost V 4 bases and J 2 bases, with 15 bases left between them. DNA of the CDR3: TGTGCCAGCAGCACCCTAGGGCAGGGGCAAGAGACCCAGTACTTC. Its protein is CASSTLGQGQETQYF.

V gene TRBV28 combines with J gene TRBJ1-2, with 8 bases aligning to TRBD1. Trimming removed 6 bases from V and 5 bases from J; junction bases left unmatched: 8. The CDR3 spans 14 residues. Germline lookup yields CDR1 MDHEN and CDR2 SYDVKM. The CDR3 DNA reads as TGTGCCAGCAGACGCACAGGGGGTAGATATGGCTACACCTTC. Translation: CASRRTGGRYGYTF.

The chain has TRBV5-1 and TRBJ2-7; tentative D call: TRBD2 (7 bases). Between the trimmed V and J ends, which lost 3 bases and 0 bases, there was a span of 13 bases. Per germline, CDR1 SGHRS and CDR2 YFSETQ. This CDR3 is 15 amino acids long. CDR3 DNA sequence: TGCGCCAGCAGCTGGGCGGGGGCCCTCTCCTACGAGCAGTACTTC. This translates into CASSWAGALSYEQYF.